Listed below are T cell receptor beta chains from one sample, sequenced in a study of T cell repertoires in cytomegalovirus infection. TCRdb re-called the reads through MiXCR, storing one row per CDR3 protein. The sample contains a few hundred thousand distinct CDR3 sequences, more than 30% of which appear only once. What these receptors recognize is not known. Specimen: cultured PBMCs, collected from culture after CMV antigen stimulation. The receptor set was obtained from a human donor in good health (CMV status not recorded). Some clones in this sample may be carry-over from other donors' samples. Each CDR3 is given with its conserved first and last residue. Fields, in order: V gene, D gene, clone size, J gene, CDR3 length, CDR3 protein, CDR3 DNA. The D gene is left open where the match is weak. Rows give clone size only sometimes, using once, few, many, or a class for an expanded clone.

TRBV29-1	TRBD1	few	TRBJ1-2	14	CSVVTGAWQYGYTF	TGCAGCGTCGTAACAGGGGCCTGGCAGTATGGCTACACCTTC
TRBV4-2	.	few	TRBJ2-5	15	CASSRFVDDKETQYF	TGTGCCAGCAGCCGCTTTGTAGACGATAAAGAGACCCAGTACTTC
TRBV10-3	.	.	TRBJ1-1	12	CAISGAGSEAFF	TGTGCCATCAGTGGGGCTGGGAGTGAAGCTTTCTTT
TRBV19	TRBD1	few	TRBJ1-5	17	CASYDPDGQGARQPQHF	TGTGCCAGTTATGATCCCGATGGACAGGGGGCGAGGCAGCCCCAGCATTTT
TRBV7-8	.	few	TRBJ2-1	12	CASSLGWGSWDF	TGTGCCAGCAGCTTAGGCTGGGGGTCCTGGGACTTC
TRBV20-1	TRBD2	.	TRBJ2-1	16	CSARNPREGPRNEQFF	TGCAGTGCTAGAAACCCAAGGGAGGGCCCTCGCAATGAGCAGTTCTTC
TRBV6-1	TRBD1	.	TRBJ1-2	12	CASTQGASGYTF	TGTGCCAGCACCCAGGGGGCGAGTGGCTACACCTTC
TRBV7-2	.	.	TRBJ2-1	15	CASRGTGRSYNEQFF	TGTGCCAGCAGGGGAACAGGGCGATCCTACAATGAGCAGTTCTTC
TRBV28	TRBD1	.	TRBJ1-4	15	CASRTPGTGVEKLFF	TGTGCCAGTAGAACCCCCGGGACAGGGGTTGAAAAACTGTTTTTT
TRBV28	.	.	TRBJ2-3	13	CASRDPSTDTQYF	TGTGCCAGTCGGGACCCATCAACAGATACGCAGTATTTT
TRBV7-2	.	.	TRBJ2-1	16	CASSLDVSSSYNEQFF	TGTGCCAGCAGCTTAGACGTATCGAGCTCCTACAATGAGCAGTTCTTC
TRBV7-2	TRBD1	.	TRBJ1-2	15	CASSSDRGLNYGYTF	TGTGCCAGCAGCTCGGACAGGGGGCTTAACTATGGCTACACCTTC
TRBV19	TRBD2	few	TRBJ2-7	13	CASSTGLAGAEYF	TGTGCCAGTAGTACGGGACTAGCGGGAGCGGAGTACTTC
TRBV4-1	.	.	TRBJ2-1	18	CASSQGVTRHRVNNEQFF	TGCGCCAGCAGCCAAGGGGTGACAAGGCACAGGGTCAACAATGAGCAGTTCTTC
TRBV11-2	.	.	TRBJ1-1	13	CASSRVPNTEAFF	TGTGCCAGCAGCCGGGTCCCGAACACTGAAGCTTTCTTT
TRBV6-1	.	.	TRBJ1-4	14	CATGEEVTNEKLFF	TGTGCCACCGGTGAGGAGGTCACTAATGAAAAACTGTTTTTT